This entry lists 5 T cell receptor beta chains sequenced from one sample in a study of T cell responses to AZD1222 COVID-19 vaccine (dated by TCRdb to the early 2020s). Read against the paper, the sample's time point label means: baseline before first vaccination. Preparation of the library involved the immunoSEQ multiplex PCR assay. The clones in this table, taken by TCRdb from immuneACCESS, are in-frame only. Not every clone is retained; where verified, under half of the shortfall comes from an unresolved V gene, and the cause of the rest is unknown. In this sample the table shows 120,000 to 150,000 clones, about nine tenths of which occur a single time. The ten largest account for roughly 16% of the sample. Sample: peripheral blood, taken on day 0 of AZD1222 vaccination. The receptor set was obtained from an adult in good health.

This sequence joins TRBV21-1 and TRBJ2-1; the D segment call TRBD2 is taken from the table without a DNA check. TRBV21-1 has pseudogene status. The CDR3 contains 15 residues. This chain's CDR3 is CASSRAGGPYNEQFF. The CDR3 DNA reads as TGTGCCAGCAGCAGAGCGGGGGGGCCCTACAATGAGCAGTTCTTC.

The rearrangement uses TRBV12-3 or TRBV12-4 and TRBJ1-1; D remains unclear. The CDR3 sequence is 11 residues long. Trimming pared 6 bases from V and 8 bases from J, leaving 10 bases between. The CDR3 DNA follows: TGTGCCAGCAGCACGACGCTAGAAGCTTTCTTT. Translation: CASSTTLEAFF.

The chain uses TRBV19 and TRBJ1-2; D gene unclear. From germline, CDR1 is LNHDA and CDR2 SQIVND (reference sequence). The CDR3 covers 14 residues. V lost 6 bases to trimming and J lost 0 bases, with 11 bases between them. The CDR3 DNA follows: TGTGCCAGTAGCGCGGCAGGAGCTAACTATGGCTACACCTTC. This gives the protein CASSAAGANYGYTF.

This clone was seen a few times. V and J are TRBV4-3 and TRBJ2-1; D might be TRBD2 (5 bases). V lost 0 bases, J lost 9 bases, and 9 bases lay in between. The germline V gene encodes CDR1 LGHNA and CDR2 YSLEER. CDR3 length: 13 residues. The CDR3 DNA sequence: TGCGCCAGCAGCCAAGAGAGGGTAGGTGAGCAGTTCTTC. Its translation: CASSQERVGEQFF.

The chain links TRBV6-4 to TRBJ1-1, with D possibly TRBD1 on 5 matching bases. Trimming left V 3 bases short and J 6 bases short, with 11 bases between. The V gene's germline CDR1 is MRHNA and CDR2 SNTAGT. The CDR3 spans 13 residues. The CDR3 region has the DNA TGTGCCAGCAGTGAAGTAAGGGGATCTGAAGCTTTCTTT. Translated: CASSEVRGSEAFF.